The 6 T cell receptor beta chains in this list originate from one sample, sequenced in a study of blood T cell repertoires in COVID-19. Using immunoSEQ multiplex PCR, the repertoire was profiled, and TCRdb retains in-frame clones only, with some absent. The sample yields 100,000 to 120,000 clones, roughly 82% seen once. Source material: peripheral blood. The receptors originated from an older woman with acute or convalescent COVID-19.

This clone occurred a few times. The chain has TRBV19 and TRBJ1-2, with D possibly being TRBD1 (5 bases). Germline V gene sequence: CDR1 LNHDA, CDR2 SQIVND (reference sequence). V was clipped by 0 bases and J by 5 bases, with 13 bases between them. This CDR3 region has 15 residues. CDR3 sequence reads: CASSIEPIRQYGYTF. The CDR3 bases are TGTGCCAGTAGTATAGAACCGATCAGACAGTATGGCTACACCTTC.

In this sample, this clone turned up a few times. V is TRBV6-2 or TRBV6-3 and J is TRBJ1-1; no firm D call. Trimming took 5 bases from V and 10 from J, leaving 11 bases between them. The CDR3 sequence is 11 residues long. Per germline, CDR1 MNHEY and CDR2 SVGEGT. The CDR3 spells CASSGYGGAFF. The CDR3 nucleotides read TGTGCCAGCAGTGGGTACGGAGGAGCTTTCTTT.

This chain uses TRBV23-1 with TRBJ2-7; no firm D call. TRBV23-1 is sorted into the ORF group, with uncertain function. The ends were cut back, 3 bases at V and 3 bases at J, with 24 bases in the middle. This CDR3 is 18 amino acids long. DNA for the CDR3: TGCGCCAGCAGTCATTGGGTTCCAAATTATAGGAGCTACTACGAGCAGTACTTC. Translation gives CASSHWVPNYRSYYEQYF.

Here the CDR3 reads CASSLTRVTEAFF. CDR3 bases: TGTGCCAGCAGCTTAACCAGGGTGACTGAAGCTTTCTTT. The chain has TRBV7-2 and TRBJ1-1; a weak D match, TRBD1 (5 bases). The CDR3 consists of 13 residues. Per the germline V gene, CDR1 is SGHTA and CDR2 is FQGNSA. Trimming left V 2 bases short and J 5 bases short, with 9 bases between.

This clone was picked up a small number of times. This chain joins TRBV5-1 and TRBJ2-1; possibly TRBD2 for D (6 bases). The germline CDR1 and CDR2 sequences are SGHRS and YFSETQ. The CDR3 is 13 amino acids. V lost 6 bases to trimming and J lost 6 bases, with 13 bases between them. CDR3 in amino acids: CASKDSGSNEQFF. The CDR3 DNA is TGCGCCAGCAAGGATAGCGGTAGCAATGAGCAGTTCTTC.

CDR3 region: CASGAAGNTIYF. The CDR3 bases are TGTGCCAGCGGGGCGGCTGGAAACACCATATATTTT. This chain uses TRBV12-3 or TRBV12-4 with TRBJ1-3; a possible D gene is TRBD1 (5 bases). The CDR3 consists of 12 residues. Trimming stripped 8 bases from V and 2 bases from J, with 7 bases between.